The following is a TCR beta chain sequence with its context. This specimen belongs to a study of CD4 and CD8 cells across lung adenocarcinoma regions. TCRdb reanalysed the PCR reads using MiXCR and keeps one entry per CDR3 protein. The table lists 2,000 to 2,500 distinct CDR3 sequences, 51% of them singletons. The patients had localized lung adenocarcinoma, a non-small cell subtype. This clonotype was sampled from a female donor with lung adenocarcinoma. The CD4 and CD8 labels of this study may be unreliable. The source material was CD4+ T cells from the center of a lung tumor.

CDR3 sequence (DNA): TGTGCCAGCAGCCCGGTCAACACTCCGGGCCAATACTTC. Amino acids: CASSPVNTPGQYF. The chain is built from TRBV6-1 and TRBJ2-5, with D unresolved. Germline V gene data show CDR1 as MNHNS and CDR2 as SASEGT. Trimming cost V 6 bases and J 14 bases, with 22 bases left between them. The CDR3 has 13 amino acids.